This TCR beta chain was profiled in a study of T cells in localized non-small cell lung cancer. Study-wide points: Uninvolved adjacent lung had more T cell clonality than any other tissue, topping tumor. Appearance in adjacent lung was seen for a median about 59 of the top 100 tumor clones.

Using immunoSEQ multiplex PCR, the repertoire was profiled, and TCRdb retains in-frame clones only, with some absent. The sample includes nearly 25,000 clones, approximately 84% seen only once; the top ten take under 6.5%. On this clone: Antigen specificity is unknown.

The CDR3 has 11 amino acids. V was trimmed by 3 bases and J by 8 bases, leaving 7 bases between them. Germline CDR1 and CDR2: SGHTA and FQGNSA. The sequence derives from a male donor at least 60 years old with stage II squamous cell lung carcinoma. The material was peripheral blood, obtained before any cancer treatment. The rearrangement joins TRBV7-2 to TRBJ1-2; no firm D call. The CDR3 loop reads CASSLRHGYTF. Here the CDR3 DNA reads TGTGCCAGCAGCTTGAGGCACGGCTACACCTTC.